This TCR beta chain originates from a study of T cells after posttransplantation cyclophosphamide. Study-wide findings and caveats: Tissue-infiltrating T cells from skin or gut overlapped little with blood T cells. Recipient CMV seropositivity and CMV reactivation strongly tracked TRB clonality.

In regard to this clone: Its target is not known.

TCRdb's copy holds only in-frame clones and misses some; the assay was immunoSEQ multiplex PCR. Singletons are absent from the sample, which has 25,000 to 35,000 clones. This CDR3 comprises 15 residues. Germline V gene data show CDR1 as MGHDK and CDR2 as SYGVNS. The V end lost 4 bases, the J end lost 2 bases, and 14 bases lay between the germline ends. On the day of bone marrow donation, the related graft donor provided peripheral blood. The receptor was isolated from a woman aged 30 to 39 in good health and a related stem cell transplant donor. The sample was PBMCs. This chain links TRBV25-1 with TRBJ2-5; D is possibly TRBD2 (6 bases). The CDR3 here is CASSGKGTGQETQYF. Written as DNA, the CDR3 is TGTGCCAGCAGTGGGAAAGGGACTGGGCAAGAGACCCAGTACTTC.